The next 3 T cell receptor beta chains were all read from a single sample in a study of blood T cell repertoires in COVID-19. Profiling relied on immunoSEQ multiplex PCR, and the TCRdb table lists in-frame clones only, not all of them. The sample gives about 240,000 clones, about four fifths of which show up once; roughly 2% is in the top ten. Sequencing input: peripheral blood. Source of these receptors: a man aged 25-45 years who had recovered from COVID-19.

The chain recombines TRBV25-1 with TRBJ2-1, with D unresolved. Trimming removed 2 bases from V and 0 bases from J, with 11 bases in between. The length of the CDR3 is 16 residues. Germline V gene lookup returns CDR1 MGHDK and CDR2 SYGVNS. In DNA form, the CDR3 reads TGTGCCAGCAGTGAAGGCCAGCGCAGCTCCTACAATGAGCAGTTCTTC. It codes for CASSEGQRSSYNEQFF. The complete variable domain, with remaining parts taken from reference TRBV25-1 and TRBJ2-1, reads EADIYQTPRYLVIGTGKKITLECSQTMGHDKMYWYQQDPGMELHLIHYSYGVNSTEKGDLSSESTVSRIRTEHFPLTLESARPSHTSQYLCASSEGQRSSYNEQFFGPGTRLTVL.

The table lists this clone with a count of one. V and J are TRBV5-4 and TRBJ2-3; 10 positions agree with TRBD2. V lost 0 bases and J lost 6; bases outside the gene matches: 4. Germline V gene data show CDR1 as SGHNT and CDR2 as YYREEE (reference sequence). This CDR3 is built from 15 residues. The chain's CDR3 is CASSLGSGGIDTQYF. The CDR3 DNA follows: TGTGCCAGCAGCTTGGGTAGCGGGGGGATCGATACGCAGTATTTT.

CDR3 DNA sequence: TGTGCCAGCAGACGAGGGACAGGGGGAAACACCGGGGAGCTGTTTTTT. Protein sequence: CASRRGTGGNTGELFF. The J gene is TRBJ2-2, the V gene TRBV7-6; TRBD1 aligns across 11 bases. V trimming: 6 bases; J trimming: 2 bases; junction bases outside the gene matches: 5. CDR3 size: 16 residues. The germline V gene has CDR1 SGHVS and CDR2 FNYEAQ.